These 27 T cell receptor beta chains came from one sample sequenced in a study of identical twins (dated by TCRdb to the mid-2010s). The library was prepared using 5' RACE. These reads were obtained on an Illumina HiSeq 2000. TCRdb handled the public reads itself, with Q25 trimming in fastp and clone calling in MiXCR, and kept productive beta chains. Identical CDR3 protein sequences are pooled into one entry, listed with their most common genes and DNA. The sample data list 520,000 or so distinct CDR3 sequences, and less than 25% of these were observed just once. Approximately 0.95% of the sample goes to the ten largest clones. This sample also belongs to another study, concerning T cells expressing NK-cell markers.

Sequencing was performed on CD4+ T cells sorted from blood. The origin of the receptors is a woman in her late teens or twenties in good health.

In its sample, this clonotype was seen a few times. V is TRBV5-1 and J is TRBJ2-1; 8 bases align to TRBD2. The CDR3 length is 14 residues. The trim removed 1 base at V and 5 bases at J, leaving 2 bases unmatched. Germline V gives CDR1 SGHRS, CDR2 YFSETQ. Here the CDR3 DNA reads TGCGCCAGCAGCTTGTTAGCGGGGAACAATGAGCAGTTCTTC. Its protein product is CASSLLAGNNEQFF. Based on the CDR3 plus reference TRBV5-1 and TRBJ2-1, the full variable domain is KAGVTQTPRYLIKTRGQQVTLSCSPISGHRSVSWYQQTPGQGLQFLFEYFSETQRNKGNFPGRFSGRQFSNSRSEMNVSTLELGDSALYLCASSLLAGNNEQFFGPGTRLTVL.

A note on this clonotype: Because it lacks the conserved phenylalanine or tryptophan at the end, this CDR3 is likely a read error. CDR3 residues: CASSPAGNEAYEQYL. CDR3 DNA sequence: TGTGCCAGCAGCCCAGCGGGTAACGAGGCCTACGAGCAGTACCTC. The chain is built from TRBV7-2 and TRBJ2-7; tentative D call: TRBD2 (6 bases). CDR3 length: 15 amino acids. CDR1 is SGHTA, CDR2 FQGNSA, per germline. Trimming took off 5 bases at V and 2 bases at J, with 16 bases between the two ends.

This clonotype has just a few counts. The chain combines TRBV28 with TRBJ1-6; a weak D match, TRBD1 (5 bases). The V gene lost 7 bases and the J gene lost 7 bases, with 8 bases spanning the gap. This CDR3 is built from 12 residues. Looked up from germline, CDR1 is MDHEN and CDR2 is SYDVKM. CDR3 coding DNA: TGTGCCAGCACCAGGGCGAATTCACCCCTCCACTTT. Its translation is CASTRANSPLHF. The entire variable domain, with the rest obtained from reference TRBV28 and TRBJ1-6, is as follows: DVKVTQSSRYLVKRTGEKVFLECVQDMDHENMFWYRQDPGLGLRLIYFSYDVKMKEKGDIPEGYSVSREKKERFSLILESASTNQTSMYLCASTRANSPLHFGNGTRLTVT.

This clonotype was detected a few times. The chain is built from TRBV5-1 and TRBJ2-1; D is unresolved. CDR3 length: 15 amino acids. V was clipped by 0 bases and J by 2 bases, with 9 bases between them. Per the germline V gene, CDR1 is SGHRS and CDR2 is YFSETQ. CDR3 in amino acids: CASSLVGKTYNEQFF. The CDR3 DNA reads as TGCGCCAGCAGCTTGGTCGGCAAGACCTACAATGAGCAGTTCTTC.

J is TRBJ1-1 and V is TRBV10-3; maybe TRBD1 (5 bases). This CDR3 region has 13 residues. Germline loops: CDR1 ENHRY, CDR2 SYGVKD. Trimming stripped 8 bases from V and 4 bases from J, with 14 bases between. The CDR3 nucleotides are TGTGCCATCGGGAGTGGGGGGGGCACTGAAGCTTTCTTT. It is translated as CAIGSGGGTEAFF.

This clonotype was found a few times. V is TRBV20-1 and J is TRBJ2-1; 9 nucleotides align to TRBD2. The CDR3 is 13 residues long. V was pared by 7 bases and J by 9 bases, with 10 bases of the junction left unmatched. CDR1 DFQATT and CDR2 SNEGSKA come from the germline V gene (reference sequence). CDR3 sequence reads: CSVSGGGVGEQFF. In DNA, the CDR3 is TGCAGTGTATCGGGCGGGGGGGTAGGTGAGCAGTTCTTC.

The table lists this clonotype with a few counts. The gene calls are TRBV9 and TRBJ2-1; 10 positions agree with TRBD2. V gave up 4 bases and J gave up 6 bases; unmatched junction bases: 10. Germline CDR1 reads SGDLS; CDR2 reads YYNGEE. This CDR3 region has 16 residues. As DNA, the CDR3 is TGTGCCAGCAGCACTTCAGCGGGAGGGCCTGGCAATGAGCAGTTCTTC. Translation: CASSTSAGGPGNEQFF.

The CDR3 loop is CASGLVLGPSSPYSNQPQHF. CDR3 in DNA: TGTGCTAGTGGTTTGGTACTGGGTCCGAGTTCCCCTTATAGCAATCAGCCCCAGCATTTT. The chain couples TRBV12-5 to TRBJ1-5, with no clear D. Per germline, CDR1 LGHNT and CDR2 FRNRAP. Trimming removed 0 bases from V and 0 bases from J, with 21 bases in between. CDR3 size: 20 residues.

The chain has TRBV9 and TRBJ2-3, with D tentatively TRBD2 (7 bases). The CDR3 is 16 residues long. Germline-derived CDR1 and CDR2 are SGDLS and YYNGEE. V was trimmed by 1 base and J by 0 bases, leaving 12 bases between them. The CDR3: CASSVRGGGSTDTQYF. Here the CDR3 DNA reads TGTGCCAGCAGCGTAAGGGGGGGAGGGAGCACAGATACGCAGTATTTT.

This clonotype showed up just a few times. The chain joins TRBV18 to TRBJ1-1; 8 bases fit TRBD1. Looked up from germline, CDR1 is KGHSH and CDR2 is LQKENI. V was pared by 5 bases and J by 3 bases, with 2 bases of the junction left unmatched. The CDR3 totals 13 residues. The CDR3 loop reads CASSTTGDTEAFF. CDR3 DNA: TGTGCCAGCTCAACGACAGGGGACACTGAAGCTTTCTTT.

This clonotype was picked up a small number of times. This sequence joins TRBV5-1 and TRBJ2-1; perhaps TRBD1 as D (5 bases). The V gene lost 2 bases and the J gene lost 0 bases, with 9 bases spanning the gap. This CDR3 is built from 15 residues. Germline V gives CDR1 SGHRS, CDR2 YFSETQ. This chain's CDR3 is CASSLQDSSYNEQFF. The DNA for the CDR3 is TGCGCCAGCAGCTTACAGGATAGCTCCTACAATGAGCAGTTCTTC.

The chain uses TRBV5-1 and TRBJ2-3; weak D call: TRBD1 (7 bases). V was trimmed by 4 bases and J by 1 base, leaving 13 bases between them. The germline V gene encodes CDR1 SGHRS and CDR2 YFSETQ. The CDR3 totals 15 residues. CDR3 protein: CASSQGDLRTDTQYF. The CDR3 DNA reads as TGCGCCAGCAGCCAGGGGGACTTGCGCACAGATACGCAGTATTTT.

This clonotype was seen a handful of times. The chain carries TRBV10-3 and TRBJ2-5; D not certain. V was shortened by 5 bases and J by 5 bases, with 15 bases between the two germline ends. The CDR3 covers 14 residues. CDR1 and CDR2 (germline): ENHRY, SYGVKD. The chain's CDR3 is CAISTGPVRETQYF. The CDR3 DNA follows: TGTGCCATCAGTACTGGACCGGTCAGGGAGACCCAGTACTTC.

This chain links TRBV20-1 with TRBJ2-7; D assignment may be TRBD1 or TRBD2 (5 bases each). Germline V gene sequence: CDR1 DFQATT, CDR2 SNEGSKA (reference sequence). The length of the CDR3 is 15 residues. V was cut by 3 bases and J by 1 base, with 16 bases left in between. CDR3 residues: CSASSGAAPSYEQYF. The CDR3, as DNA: TGCAGTGCTAGTTCCGGGGCGGCTCCTTCCTACGAGCAGTACTTC.

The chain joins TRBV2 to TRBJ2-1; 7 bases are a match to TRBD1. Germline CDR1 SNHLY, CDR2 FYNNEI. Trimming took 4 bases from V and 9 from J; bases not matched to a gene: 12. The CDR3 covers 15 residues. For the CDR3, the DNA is TGTGCCAGCAGTGGGGCCGGGACAGTTATGGTTGAGCAGTTCTTC. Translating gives CASSGAGTVMVEQFF. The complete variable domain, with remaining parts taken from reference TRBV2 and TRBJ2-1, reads EPEVTQTPSHQVTQMGQEVILRCVPISNHLYFYWYRQILGQKVEFLVSFYNNEISEKSEIFDDQFSVERPDGSNFTLKIRSTKLEDSAMYFCASSGAGTVMVEQFFGPGTRLTVL.

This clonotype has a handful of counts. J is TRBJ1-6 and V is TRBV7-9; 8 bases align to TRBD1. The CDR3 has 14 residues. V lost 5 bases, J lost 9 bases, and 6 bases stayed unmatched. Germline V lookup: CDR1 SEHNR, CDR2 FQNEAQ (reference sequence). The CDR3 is CASSAGQGASPLHF. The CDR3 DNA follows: TGTGCCAGCAGCGCAGGACAGGGCGCTTCACCCCTCCACTTT.

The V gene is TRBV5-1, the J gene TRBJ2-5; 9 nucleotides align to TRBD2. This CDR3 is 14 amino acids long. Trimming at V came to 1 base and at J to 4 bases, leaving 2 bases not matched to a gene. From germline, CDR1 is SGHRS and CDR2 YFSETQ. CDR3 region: CASSLLLAGETQYF. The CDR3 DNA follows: TGCGCCAGCAGCTTGCTACTAGCGGGAGAGACCCAGTACTTC.

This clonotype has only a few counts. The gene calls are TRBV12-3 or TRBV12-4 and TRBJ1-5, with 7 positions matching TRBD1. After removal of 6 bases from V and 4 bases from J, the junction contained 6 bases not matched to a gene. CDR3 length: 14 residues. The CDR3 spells CASRQGGPNQPQHF. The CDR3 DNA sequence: TGTGCCAGCAGGCAGGGGGGACCTAATCAGCCCCAGCATTTT.

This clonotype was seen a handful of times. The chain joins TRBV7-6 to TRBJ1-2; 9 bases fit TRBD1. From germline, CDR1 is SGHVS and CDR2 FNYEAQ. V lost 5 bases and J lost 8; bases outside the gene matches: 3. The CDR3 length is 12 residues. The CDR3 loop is CASSKGTGGYTF. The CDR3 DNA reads TGTGCCAGCAGCAAAGGGACAGGGGGCTACACCTTC.

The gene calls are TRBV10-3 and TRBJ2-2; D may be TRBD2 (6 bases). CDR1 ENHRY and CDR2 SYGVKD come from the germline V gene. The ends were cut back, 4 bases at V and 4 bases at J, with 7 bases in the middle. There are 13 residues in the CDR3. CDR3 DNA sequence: TGTGCCATCAGTGCCGGGGGCACCGGGGAGCTGTTTTTT. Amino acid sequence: CAISAGGTGELFF.

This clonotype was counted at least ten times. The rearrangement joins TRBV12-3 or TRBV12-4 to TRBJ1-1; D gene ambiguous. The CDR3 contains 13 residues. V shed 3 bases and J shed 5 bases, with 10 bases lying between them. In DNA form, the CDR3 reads TGTGCCAGCAGTTTTGAGGTGGGAACTGAAGCTTTCTTT. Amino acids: CASSFEVGTEAFF.

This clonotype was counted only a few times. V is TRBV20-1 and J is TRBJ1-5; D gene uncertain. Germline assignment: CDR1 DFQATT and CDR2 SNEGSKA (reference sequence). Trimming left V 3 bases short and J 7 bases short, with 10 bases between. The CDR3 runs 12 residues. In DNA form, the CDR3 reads TGCAGTGCTAGGATGACGGGACAGCCCCAGCATTTT. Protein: CSARMTGQPQHF.

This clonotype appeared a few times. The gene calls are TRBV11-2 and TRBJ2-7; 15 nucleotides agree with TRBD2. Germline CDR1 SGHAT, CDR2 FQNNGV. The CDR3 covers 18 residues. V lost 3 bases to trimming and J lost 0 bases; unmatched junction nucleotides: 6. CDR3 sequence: CASSFGGLAGGSSYEQYF. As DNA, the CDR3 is TGTGCCAGCAGCTTCGGGGGACTAGCGGGAGGTTCCTCCTACGAGCAGTACTTC.

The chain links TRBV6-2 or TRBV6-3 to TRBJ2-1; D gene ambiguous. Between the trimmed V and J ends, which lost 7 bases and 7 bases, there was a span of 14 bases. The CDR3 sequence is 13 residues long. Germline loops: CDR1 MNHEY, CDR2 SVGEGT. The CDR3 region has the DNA TGTGCCAGCACCCACGCCCATTTTAATGAGCAGTTCTTC. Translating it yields CASTHAHFNEQFF.

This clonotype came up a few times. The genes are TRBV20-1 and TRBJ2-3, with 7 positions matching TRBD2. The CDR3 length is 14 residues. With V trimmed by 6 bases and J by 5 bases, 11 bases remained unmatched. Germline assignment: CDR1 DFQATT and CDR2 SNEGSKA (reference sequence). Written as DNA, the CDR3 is TGCAGTGCATCAAATCGGGAGGAAGTAGATACGCAGTATTTT. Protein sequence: CSASNREEVDTQYF.

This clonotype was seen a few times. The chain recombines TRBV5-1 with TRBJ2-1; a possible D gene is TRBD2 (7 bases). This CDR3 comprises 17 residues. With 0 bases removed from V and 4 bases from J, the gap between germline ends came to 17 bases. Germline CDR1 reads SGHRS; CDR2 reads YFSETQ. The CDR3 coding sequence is TGCGCCAGCAGCTTGGAGGGGGGGGCTAGCGGTTACAATGAGCAGTTCTTC. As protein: CASSLEGGASGYNEQFF.

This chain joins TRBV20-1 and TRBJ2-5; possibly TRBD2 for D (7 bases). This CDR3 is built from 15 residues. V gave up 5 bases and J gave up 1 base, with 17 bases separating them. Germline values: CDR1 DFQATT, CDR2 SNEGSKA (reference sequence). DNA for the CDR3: TGCAGTGCTCGCGCCGGGGGCGGGGGCCAAGAGACCCAGTACTTC. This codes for CSARAGGGGQETQYF.